A selection of T cell receptor beta chains follows, all from one sample in a study of shared clonotypes between healthy human individuals. The method was immunoSEQ multiplex PCR; TCRdb's version includes in-frame clones alone and lacks a portion of them. Among 2,500,000 or so clones, 90% to 95% were seen once, and the ten largest hold 0.36%. Sequencing input: naive CD4+ T cells from PBMCs. The source of these receptors is a man between 18 and 35 years old in good health. Some clones in this sample may be carry-over from other donors' samples. Each CDR3 is given without its conserved first and last residue. The order of the fields is V gene, clone size, CDR3 length, J gene, D gene, CDR3 protein. A D gene is named only where the DNA matches it firmly. The size entry is marked missing in some rows and otherwise reads once, few, many or a size class.

v_call: TRBV4-1
clone_size: NA
cdr3_length: 13
j_call: TRBJ1-3
d_call: NA
cdr3_aa: ASSPWTVGGNTIY

v_call: TRBV6-4
clone_size: NA
cdr3_length: 18
j_call: TRBJ1-5
d_call: TRBD1
cdr3_aa: ASSDPCPGTGRGGNQPQH

v_call: TRBV5-4
clone_size: NA
cdr3_length: 12
j_call: TRBJ1-2
d_call: NA
cdr3_aa: ASSLTSSPYGYT

v_call: TRBV7-2
clone_size: NA
cdr3_length: 13
j_call: TRBJ2-7
d_call: NA
cdr3_aa: ASSLPGTGAYEQY

v_call: TRBV18
clone_size: NA
cdr3_length: 12
j_call: TRBJ1-1
d_call: NA
cdr3_aa: ASSQGGLNTEAF

v_call: TRBV5-4
clone_size: once
cdr3_length: 14
j_call: TRBJ2-1
d_call: TRBD2
cdr3_aa: ASSPSGGLLHNEQF

v_call: TRBV21-1
clone_size: NA
cdr3_length: 16
j_call: TRBJ2-5
d_call: NA
cdr3_aa: ASSKGRSSGALQETQY

v_call: TRBV14
clone_size: NA
cdr3_length: 14
j_call: TRBJ1-2
d_call: NA
cdr3_aa: ASSQEGRAGLHGYT

v_call: TRBV7-2
clone_size: NA
cdr3_length: 10
j_call: TRBJ1-2
d_call: NA
cdr3_aa: ASSLVGSGYT

v_call: TRBV9
clone_size: NA
cdr3_length: 12
j_call: TRBJ2-3
d_call: TRBD2
cdr3_aa: ASSRLAGVDTQY

v_call: TRBV5-1
clone_size: NA
cdr3_length: 12
j_call: TRBJ2-7
d_call: TRBD1
cdr3_aa: ASSLYGQGDEQY

v_call: TRBV28
clone_size: few
cdr3_length: 14
j_call: TRBJ1-1
d_call: TRBD1
cdr3_aa: ASSLSPGGEGTEAF

v_call: TRBV5-1
clone_size: NA
cdr3_length: 13
j_call: TRBJ1-1
d_call: TRBD1
cdr3_aa: ASSSQTGGSTEAF

v_call: TRBV30
clone_size: few
cdr3_length: 12
j_call: TRBJ2-1
d_call: TRBD2
cdr3_aa: AWSVLAGYNEQF

v_call: TRBV6-1
clone_size: NA
cdr3_length: 14
j_call: TRBJ1-5
d_call: NA
cdr3_aa: ASSEFPSLVGQPQH

v_call: TRBV7-9
clone_size: few
cdr3_length: 11
j_call: TRBJ1-5
d_call: NA
cdr3_aa: ASSLAPLGAQH

v_call: TRBV18
clone_size: few
cdr3_length: 13
j_call: TRBJ1-1
d_call: NA
cdr3_aa: ASSPSWGAGTEAF

v_call: TRBV15
clone_size: NA
cdr3_length: 15
j_call: TRBJ2-2
d_call: TRBD2
cdr3_aa: ATSRDWGGRNTGELF

v_call: TRBV4-3
clone_size: NA
cdr3_length: 14
j_call: TRBJ2-3
d_call: NA
cdr3_aa: ASSQGLLPGVDTQY

v_call: TRBV19
clone_size: NA
cdr3_length: 14
j_call: TRBJ1-1
d_call: TRBD1
cdr3_aa: ASRTNVGQGVVEAF

v_call: TRBV10-2
clone_size: NA
cdr3_length: 12
j_call: TRBJ2-5
d_call: TRBD2
cdr3_aa: ASSPGTSKETQY

v_call: TRBV7-2
clone_size: NA
cdr3_length: 13
j_call: TRBJ2-7
d_call: TRBD1
cdr3_aa: ASSTTGTGPREQY

v_call: TRBV5-1
clone_size: NA
cdr3_length: 12
j_call: TRBJ2-7
d_call: NA
cdr3_aa: ASSAQGEDYEQY

v_call: TRBV4-2
clone_size: NA
cdr3_length: 11
j_call: TRBJ1-2
d_call: NA
cdr3_aa: ASSQDRAYGYT

v_call: TRBV28
clone_size: NA
cdr3_length: 12
j_call: TRBJ2-1
d_call: NA
cdr3_aa: ASSPRSGLKKQF

v_call: TRBV5-1
clone_size: NA
cdr3_length: 12
j_call: TRBJ2-3
d_call: NA
cdr3_aa: ASSLTKSTDTQY

v_call: TRBV9
clone_size: NA
cdr3_length: 10
j_call: TRBJ2-3
d_call: NA
cdr3_aa: ASGVRGDTQY

v_call: TRBV5-1
clone_size: NA
cdr3_length: 13
j_call: TRBJ2-7
d_call: NA
cdr3_aa: ASSLGAPSSYEQY

v_call: TRBV5-1
clone_size: NA
cdr3_length: 13
j_call: TRBJ2-2
d_call: NA
cdr3_aa: ASSPGQLRAGELF

v_call: TRBV2
clone_size: NA
cdr3_length: 13
j_call: TRBJ1-5
d_call: NA
cdr3_aa: ASSPVRAGNQPQH

v_call: TRBV7-3
clone_size: NA
cdr3_length: 11
j_call: TRBJ2-3
d_call: NA
cdr3_aa: ASSLGLADTQY

v_call: TRBV18
clone_size: once
cdr3_length: 10
j_call: TRBJ1-1
d_call: NA
cdr3_aa: ASSLRQDEAF

v_call: TRBV2
clone_size: NA
cdr3_length: 13
j_call: TRBJ1-1
d_call: TRBD1
cdr3_aa: ASSRQGFITSEAF

v_call: TRBV7-9
clone_size: NA
cdr3_length: 13
j_call: TRBJ2-7
d_call: TRBD1
cdr3_aa: ASSSGQGAKYEQY

v_call: TRBV4-1
clone_size: NA
cdr3_length: 15
j_call: TRBJ1-1
d_call: NA
cdr3_aa: ASSQMPGITMNTEAF

v_call: TRBV7-6
clone_size: NA
cdr3_length: 12
j_call: TRBJ1-5
d_call: NA
cdr3_aa: ASSMQGGNQPQH

v_call: TRBV19
clone_size: once
cdr3_length: 13
j_call: TRBJ2-6
d_call: NA
cdr3_aa: ASSPQNSGANVLT

v_call: TRBV5-1
clone_size: NA
cdr3_length: 16
j_call: TRBJ1-4
d_call: NA
cdr3_aa: ASSPASIEGSTNEKLF

v_call: TRBV7-3
clone_size: NA
cdr3_length: 13
j_call: TRBJ2-2
d_call: NA
cdr3_aa: ASSSRGGSAGELF

v_call: TRBV18
clone_size: once
cdr3_length: 14
j_call: TRBJ2-7
d_call: TRBD1
cdr3_aa: ASSLQGAGTTYEQY

v_call: TRBV6-6
clone_size: NA
cdr3_length: 11
j_call: TRBJ1-1
d_call: NA
cdr3_aa: ASSYSGSTEAF

v_call: TRBV7-9
clone_size: NA
cdr3_length: 16
j_call: TRBJ2-7
d_call: NA
cdr3_aa: ASSLARGLLLSSYEQY

v_call: TRBV12-5
clone_size: NA
cdr3_length: 13
j_call: TRBJ2-3
d_call: TRBD2
cdr3_aa: ASGPGWGGTDTQY

v_call: TRBV5-5
clone_size: NA
cdr3_length: 11
j_call: TRBJ1-2
d_call: TRBD1
cdr3_aa: ASSNDDRAGYT

v_call: TRBV30
clone_size: NA
cdr3_length: 13
j_call: TRBJ1-2
d_call: NA
cdr3_aa: AWSGGREPNYGYT

v_call: TRBV21-1
clone_size: NA
cdr3_length: 16
j_call: TRBJ2-5
d_call: NA
cdr3_aa: ASSKGRRTLGGRETQY

v_call: TRBV7-3
clone_size: NA
cdr3_length: 11
j_call: TRBJ1-5
d_call: NA
cdr3_aa: ASFRTLNQPQH

v_call: TRBV6-1
clone_size: NA
cdr3_length: 10
j_call: TRBJ1-1
d_call: NA
cdr3_aa: ASSERGTEAF